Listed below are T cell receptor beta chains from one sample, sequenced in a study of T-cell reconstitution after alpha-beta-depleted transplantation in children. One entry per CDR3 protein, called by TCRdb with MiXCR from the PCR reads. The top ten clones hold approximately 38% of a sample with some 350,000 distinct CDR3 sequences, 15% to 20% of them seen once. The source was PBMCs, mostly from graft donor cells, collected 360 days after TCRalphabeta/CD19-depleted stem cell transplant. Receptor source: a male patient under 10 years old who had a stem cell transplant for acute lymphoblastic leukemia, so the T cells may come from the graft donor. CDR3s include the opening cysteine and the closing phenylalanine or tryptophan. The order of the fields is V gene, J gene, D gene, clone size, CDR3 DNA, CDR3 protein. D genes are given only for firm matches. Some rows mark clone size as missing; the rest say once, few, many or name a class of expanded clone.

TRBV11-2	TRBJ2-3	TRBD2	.	TGTGCCAGCAACTGGGGACTAACCCGCACAGATACGCAGTATTTT	CASNWGLTRTDTQYF
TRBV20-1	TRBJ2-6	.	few	TGCAGTGCGGTGGGGTCTGGGGCCAACGTCCTGACTTTC	CSAVGSGANVLTF
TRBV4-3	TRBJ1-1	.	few	TGCGCCAGCAGCCCAGATACGGGGTACACTGAAGCTTTCTTT	CASSPDTGYTEAFF
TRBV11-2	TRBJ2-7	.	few	TGTGCCAGCAGCTTAACGTCGGACTCTTCCTACGAGCAGTACTTC	CASSLTSDSSYEQYF
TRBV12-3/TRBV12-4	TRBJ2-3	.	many	TGTGCCAGCAGTTTAGGTCCGGGATCAGATACGCAGTATTTT	CASSLGPGSDTQYF
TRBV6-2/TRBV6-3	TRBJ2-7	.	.	TGTGCCAGCACAGTTGAAAGAGATGCTCAGTACTTC	CASTVERDAQYF
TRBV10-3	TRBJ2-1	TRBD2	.	TGTGCCATCAGCGGGACTAGCGGGAGGGCCGGTGAGTTCTTC	CAISGTSGRAGEFF
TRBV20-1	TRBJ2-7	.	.	TGCAGTGCTAGATTAATTACAGCCTACGAGCAGTACTTC	CSARLITAYEQYF
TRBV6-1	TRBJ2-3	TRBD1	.	TGTGCCAGCAGTGAGACAGGGTACGGCACAGATACGCAGTATTTT	CASSETGYGTDTQYF
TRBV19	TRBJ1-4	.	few	TGTGCCAGTAGCATGCCGCTCGGTGAAAAACTGTTTTTT	CASSMPLGEKLFF
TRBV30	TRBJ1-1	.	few	TGTGCCTGGGAACGGACGAACACTGAAGCTTTCTTT	CAWERTNTEAFF
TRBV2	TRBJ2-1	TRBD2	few	TGTGCCAGCTATCGGAAGCCGGGACTAGCGGACTACAATGAGCAGTTCTTC	CASYRKPGLADYNEQFF
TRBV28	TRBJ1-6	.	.	TGTGCCAGCAGTTTAGGGGACCGGGGGAATTCACCCCTCCACTTT	CASSLGDRGNSPLHF
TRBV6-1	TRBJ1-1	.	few	TGTGCCAGCAGACCTACGCAGATAGGTCACACTGAAGCTTTCTTT	CASRPTQIGHTEAFF
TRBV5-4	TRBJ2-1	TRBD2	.	TGTGCCAGCAGCCTATTAGCGGGAGATAGTGAGCAGTTCTTC	CASSLLAGDSEQFF
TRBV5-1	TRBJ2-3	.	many	TGCGCCAGCAGCTTGGGCGCTCTCACAGATACGCAGTATTTT	CASSLGALTDTQYF